This section outlines one T cell receptor (beta chain) sequence together with its context. TCRdb fed the PCR reads into MiXCR, producing one record per CDR3 protein. The table has about 320,000 distinct CDR3 sequences, about 22% seen once. This record belongs to a study of molecular identifiers for immune sequencing clone quantification. V was trimmed by 6 bases and J by 2 bases, leaving 10 bases between them. This CDR3 has 13 residues. In germline, CDR1 is MNHEY, CDR2 SMNVEV (reference sequence). V gene TRBV27 combines with J gene TRBJ1-2, with no clear D. Input material: naive CD8+ T cells from blood, with Jurkat cell RNA spiked in. Subset meaning: FACS-sorted CD8+CD4-CCR7+CD45RA+ naive T cells. The TCR was taken from a human donor in good health. Some libraries in this study had Jurkat cell RNA spiked in. CDR3: CASSHTANYGYTF. The CDR3 DNA follows: TGTGCCAGCAGCCACACAGCAAACTATGGCTACACCTTC.